A selection of T cell receptor beta chains follows, all from one sample in a study of blood T cell repertoires in COVID-19. Data came from immunoSEQ multiplex PCR; TCRdb stores just in-frame clones and leaves some out. The data show some 50,000 clones, approximately 82% seen once. The sample comprised peripheral blood. All receptors derive from a human donor in a cohort sampled during active COVID-19. CDR3s include the opening cysteine and the closing phenylalanine or tryptophan. D genes are given only for firm matches. The listing skips clone size in some rows; elsewhere it reads once, few, many or a size class.

DNA: TGTGCCAGCAGCCAAGATAGGCTACTATACGAGCAGTACTTC; CDR3: CASSQDRLLYEQYF; J: TRBJ2-7; size: -; V: TRBV4-2; D: -
DNA: TGTGCCAGCAGCCGTTCGGACAATGAGCAGTTCTTC; CDR3: CASSRSDNEQFF; J: TRBJ2-1; size: -; V: TRBV3-1/TRBV3-2; D: -
DNA: TGTGCCAGCAGCCAATGGTCGGGACAGCGGATGAACACTGAAGCTTTCTTT; CDR3: CASSQWSGQRMNTEAFF; J: TRBJ1-1; size: -; V: TRBV3-1/TRBV3-2; D: TRBD1
DNA: TGTGCCAGCTCACGGCGGGACAGGGTTGTTGAAGCTTTCTTT; CDR3: CASSRRDRVVEAFF; J: TRBJ1-1; size: -; V: TRBV18; D: TRBD1
DNA: TGTGCCAGCAGCTTCGGGGGACAGGCCCGCTACGAGCAGTACTTC; CDR3: CASSFGGQARYEQYF; J: TRBJ2-7; size: -; V: TRBV28; D: TRBD1
DNA: TGTGCCACCAGTGATTCCTGGACAGGGGGCGCAGCCGGGGAGCTGTTTTTT; CDR3: CATSDSWTGGAAGELFF; J: TRBJ2-2; size: -; V: TRBV24-1; D: TRBD1
DNA: TGTGCCAGCTCACCCAGAACAGCCCCTCGCGATACGCAGTATTTT; CDR3: CASSPRTAPRDTQYF; J: TRBJ2-3; size: -; V: TRBV18; D: -
DNA: TGCGCCAGCAGCCATGGACTAGCGGGGGAAAATGAGCAGTTCTTC; CDR3: CASSHGLAGENEQFF; J: TRBJ2-1; size: -; V: TRBV5-1; D: TRBD2
DNA: TGTGCCAGTCGGGACAGGGGGGAGACTGAAGCTTTCTTT; CDR3: CASRDRGETEAFF; J: TRBJ1-1; size: -; V: TRBV19; D: TRBD1
DNA: TGTGCCAGCAGTCTGACAGGATCCAACTATGGCTACACCTTC; CDR3: CASSLTGSNYGYTF; J: TRBJ1-2; size: -; V: TRBV6-2/TRBV6-3; D: -
DNA: TGTGCCACCAGTGAGAGGACAGGGGGCGTTCCCCCTTCCTACAATGAGCAGTTCTTC; CDR3: CATSERTGGVPPSYNEQFF; J: TRBJ2-1; size: -; V: TRBV24-1; D: TRBD1
DNA: TGTGCCTGGAGCGCGACAGGGGTAAACGAGCAGTACTTC; CDR3: CAWSATGVNEQYF; J: TRBJ2-7; size: -; V: TRBV30; D: TRBD1
DNA: TGTGCCAAGAAACCGGGACAGGGGGTCACTGAAGCTTTCTTT; CDR3: CAKKPGQGVTEAFF; J: TRBJ1-1; size: -; V: TRBV6-4; D: TRBD1
DNA: TGTGCCTGGAACCATCAGGGGGCCAATTCACCCCTCCACTTT; CDR3: CAWNHQGANSPLHF; J: TRBJ1-6; size: -; V: TRBV30; D: TRBD1
DNA: TGTGCCAGCAGCCCCCCAGGCATGAACACTGAAGCTTTCTTT; CDR3: CASSPPGMNTEAFF; J: TRBJ1-1; size: -; V: TRBV14; D: -
DNA: TGTGCCTGGGCGGGGGCGTGGGAGACCCAGTACTTC; CDR3: CAWAGAWETQYF; J: TRBJ2-5; size: few; V: TRBV30; D: -